A single sample gave rise to the 8 T cell receptor beta chains below, sequenced in a study of blood T cell repertoires in COVID-19. Data came from immunoSEQ multiplex PCR; TCRdb stores just in-frame clones and leaves some out. The table shows 50,000 or so clones, with around three quarters occurring only once. The sample was peripheral blood. The receptors derive from a man between 65 and 79 years old with acute or convalescent COVID-19.

This chain uses TRBV29-1 with TRBJ2-2; 8 nucleotides agree with TRBD1. From germline, CDR1 is SQVTM and CDR2 ANQGSEA. This CDR3 has 14 residues. Germline trimming cut 5 bases from V and 5 bases from J; bases unmatched to any gene: 7. The CDR3 sequence: CSVLGQGETGELFF. CDR3 DNA sequence: TGCAGCGTTCTAGGACAGGGTGAAACCGGGGAGCTGTTTTTT.

This chain uses TRBV7-8 with TRBJ1-2; D remains ambiguous. This CDR3 spans 13 amino acids. CDR1 is SGHVS, CDR2 FQNEAQ, per germline. Deletions cut 10 bases from V and 2 bases from J, with 14 bases between. The CDR3, as DNA: TGTGCCACCAAAACGGGGAAGAACTATGGCTACACCTTC. Encoded protein: CATKTGKNYGYTF.

The rearrangement joins TRBV5-6 to TRBJ1-4; D is perhaps TRBD1 (6 bases). V dropped 4 bases and J dropped 7 bases, with 14 bases sitting between them. Germline CDR1 SGHDT, CDR2 YYEEEE. The CDR3 totals 14 residues. In DNA form, the CDR3 reads TGTGCCAGCAGCATCATAACAGGGTTTGAAAAACTGTTTTTT. This encodes CASSIITGFEKLFF.

The chain links TRBV19 to TRBJ2-2; the D gene is possibly TRBD2 (6 bases). This CDR3 spans 15 amino acids. The germline CDR1 and CDR2 sequences are LNHDA and SQIVND (reference sequence). Trimming removed 4 bases at V and 6 bases at J, with 15 bases between. The chain's CDR3 is CASSKIGGMSGELFF. CDR3 sequence (DNA): TGTGCCAGTAGTAAAATCGGCGGGATGTCCGGGGAGCTGTTTTTT.

The sample holds one count of this clone. This sequence joins TRBV9 and TRBJ2-3, with D tentatively TRBD2 (6 bases). Germline V gene sequence: CDR1 SGDLS, CDR2 YYNGEE. V lost 0 bases and J 4 bases, leaving 15 bases between the germline ends. The CDR3 has 16 residues. CDR3 amino acids: CASSVEAPGGSDTQYF. The CDR3 nucleotides are TGTGCCAGCAGCGTAGAGGCGCCTGGAGGGTCAGATACGCAGTATTTT.

This chain uses TRBV7-2 with TRBJ2-3; 14 nucleotides match TRBD2. CDR3 length: 16 residues. V gave up 5 bases and J gave up 14 bases; unmatched junction bases: 15. In germline, CDR1 is SGHTA, CDR2 FQGNSA. DNA of the CDR3: TGTGCCAGCAGCCCTGGACTAGCGGGAGGTCGTACGCAGTGGTATTTT. It specifies CASSPGLAGGRTQWYF.

The rearrangement links TRBV7-3 to TRBJ2-5; D possibly corresponds to TRBD2 (5 bases). Between the trimmed V and J ends, which lost 5 bases and 5 bases, there was a span of 15 bases. This CDR3 has 14 amino acids. Germline V gene sequence: CDR1 SGHTA, CDR2 FQGTGA. CDR3 protein: CASSPGSNSETQYF. The CDR3 DNA reads TGTGCCAGCAGCCCTGGGAGTAATTCGGAGACCCAGTACTTC.

The chain recombines TRBV6-2 or TRBV6-3 with TRBJ2-7; 10 positions agree with TRBD2. The J segment lost 4 bases and the V segment lost 2 bases, leaving 5 bases of the junction unmatched. This CDR3 is built from 15 residues. Germline-derived CDR1 and CDR2 are MNHEY and SVGEGT. The CDR3 coding sequence is TGTGCCAGCAGTTACCCAGCGGGAGGGTCTTACGAGCAGTACTTC. This encodes CASSYPAGGSYEQYF.